This TCR beta chain was found in a study of blood T cell repertoires in COVID-19. Study details: PBMCs, B-cell-depleted T cells, or T cells provided the cDNA or gDNA that made up the material.

Adults between about 18 and 95 years of age took part from some 25 US areas. Profiled with immunoSEQ multiplex PCR; TCRdb holds only in-frame clones, not every one. Here the sample spans about 140,000 clones, roughly four fifths being singletons. The source of this sequence is a woman aged 18 to 35 who had been exposed to COVID-19. The sequencing sample was made of PBMCs or T cells enriched from blood (not recorded which).

The DNA of the CDR3 is TGTGCCTGGAATTTAGACAGCCTGAACACTGAAGCTTTCTTT. Residues: CAWNLDSLNTEAFF. This chain connects TRBV30 to TRBJ1-1, with a tentative D call TRBD1 (5 bases). The germline V gene has CDR1 GTSNPN and CDR2 SVGIG (reference sequence). Trimming removed 4 bases from V and 0 bases from J, with 12 bases in between. The CDR3 length is 14 residues.